These T cell receptor beta chains were read from a single sample in a study of T-cell reconstitution after alpha-beta-depleted transplantation in children. TCRdb fed the PCR reads into MiXCR, producing one record per CDR3 protein. The sample lists approximately 980,000 distinct CDR3 sequences; about 29% were seen once. The source material was PBMCs, mostly from graft donor cells, sampled 360 days after TCRalphabeta/CD19-depleted stem cell transplant. The receptors derive from a boy younger than two who had a stem cell transplant for SCID, so the T cells may come from the graft donor. CDR3s include the opening cysteine and the closing phenylalanine or tryptophan. The D gene is left open where the match is weak. The size of a clone is reported for some rows only, either as once, few or many, or as a class for expanded clones.

J gene: TRBJ2-1; V gene: TRBV4-1; clone size: NA; CDR3 length: 16; D gene: TRBD2; CDR3 DNA: TGCGCCAGCAGCATGCTAGCGGGGGGCAGGTACAATGAGCAGTTCTTC; CDR3 protein: CASSMLAGGRYNEQFF
J gene: TRBJ2-7; V gene: TRBV5-4; clone size: NA; CDR3 length: 13; D gene: NA; CDR3 DNA: TGTGCCAGCAGCTTAGGGGACCCCTACGAGCAGTACTTC; CDR3 protein: CASSLGDPYEQYF
J gene: TRBJ2-3; V gene: TRBV24-1; clone size: few; CDR3 length: 14; D gene: NA; CDR3 DNA: TGTGCCACCAGTGACCCAACCAGCACAGATACGCAGTATTTT; CDR3 protein: CATSDPTSTDTQYF
J gene: TRBJ1-1; V gene: TRBV5-1; clone size: few; CDR3 length: 14; D gene: TRBD1; CDR3 DNA: TGCGCCAGCAGCTTGGCGGGACAGTTAAGTGAAGCTTTCTTT; CDR3 protein: CASSLAGQLSEAFF
J gene: TRBJ2-5; V gene: TRBV12-3/TRBV12-4; clone size: NA; CDR3 length: 14; D gene: NA; CDR3 DNA: TGTGCCAGCAGTTTTTTAGTATCCGGGGAGACCCAGTACTTC; CDR3 protein: CASSFLVSGETQYF
J gene: TRBJ2-3; V gene: TRBV7-3; clone size: many; CDR3 length: 13; D gene: NA; CDR3 DNA: TGTGCCAGCGGATATAGGGGAGCAGATACGCAGTATTTT; CDR3 protein: CASGYRGADTQYF
J gene: TRBJ2-7; V gene: TRBV4-1; clone size: many; CDR3 length: 15; D gene: TRBD2; CDR3 DNA: TGCGCCAGCAGCCAAAAGCGGGGGGATCCCTACGAGCAGTACTTC; CDR3 protein: CASSQKRGDPYEQYF
J gene: TRBJ2-5; V gene: TRBV28; clone size: NA; CDR3 length: 17; D gene: TRBD2; CDR3 DNA: TGTGCCAGCAGTGTAGCGGGGGGGCTCACCGCCAGAGAGACCCAGTACTTC; CDR3 protein: CASSVAGGLTARETQYF
J gene: TRBJ2-7; V gene: TRBV20-1; clone size: NA; CDR3 length: 12; D gene: NA; CDR3 DNA: TGCAGTGCTAGACTGGGGGGGGCCGAGCAGTACTTC; CDR3 protein: CSARLGGAEQYF
J gene: TRBJ2-7; V gene: TRBV12-3/TRBV12-4; clone size: NA; CDR3 length: 14; D gene: NA; CDR3 DNA: TGTGCCAGCAGGTTTAGCTTGTCCTCCTACGAGCAGTACTTC; CDR3 protein: CASRFSLSSYEQYF
J gene: TRBJ2-5; V gene: TRBV5-1; clone size: many; CDR3 length: 14; D gene: NA; CDR3 DNA: TGCGCCAGCAGCTTGGGGCATACCCAGGAGACCCAGTACTTC; CDR3 protein: CASSLGHTQETQYF
J gene: TRBJ2-6; V gene: TRBV27; clone size: NA; CDR3 length: 15; D gene: NA; CDR3 DNA: TGTGCCAGCAACCCGACTGGGTCTGGGGCCAACGTCCTGACTTTC; CDR3 protein: CASNPTGSGANVLTF
J gene: TRBJ2-1; V gene: TRBV5-1; clone size: NA; CDR3 length: 13; D gene: TRBD1; CDR3 DNA: TGCGCCAGCAGCCGGACAGGCCCAAATGATCAGTTCTTC; CDR3 protein: CASSRTGPNDQFF
J gene: TRBJ2-1; V gene: TRBV5-1; clone size: few; CDR3 length: 14; D gene: NA; CDR3 DNA: TGCGCCAGCAGCTTACCCACCATGGGGTATGAGCAGTTCTTC; CDR3 protein: CASSLPTMGYEQFF
J gene: TRBJ2-7; V gene: TRBV4-1; clone size: NA; CDR3 length: 13; D gene: NA; CDR3 DNA: TGCGCCAGCAGCGAGGCGCCGTCCTACGAGCAGTACTTC; CDR3 protein: CASSEAPSYEQYF
J gene: TRBJ2-7; V gene: TRBV20-1; clone size: few; CDR3 length: 13; D gene: TRBD1; CDR3 DNA: TGCAGTGCGTGCAGACAGGGGGACTACGAGCAGTACTTC; CDR3 protein: CSACRQGDYEQYF
J gene: TRBJ1-6; V gene: TRBV10-3; clone size: few; CDR3 length: 14; D gene: NA; CDR3 DNA: TGTGCCATCAGTGCGGGGCAGGCGGGTTCACCCCTCCACTTT; CDR3 protein: CAISAGQAGSPLHF
J gene: TRBJ2-1; V gene: TRBV6-1; clone size: NA; CDR3 length: 15; D gene: NA; CDR3 DNA: TGTGCCATCACAAGAAGGAGGGGGTCCTACAATGAGCAGTTCTTC; CDR3 protein: CAITRRRGSYNEQFF
J gene: TRBJ2-3; V gene: TRBV7-2; clone size: NA; CDR3 length: 16; D gene: NA; CDR3 DNA: TGTGCCAGCAGCTTAGCGGGGGGTAGTTTCACAGATACGCAGTATTTT; CDR3 protein: CASSLAGGSFTDTQYF